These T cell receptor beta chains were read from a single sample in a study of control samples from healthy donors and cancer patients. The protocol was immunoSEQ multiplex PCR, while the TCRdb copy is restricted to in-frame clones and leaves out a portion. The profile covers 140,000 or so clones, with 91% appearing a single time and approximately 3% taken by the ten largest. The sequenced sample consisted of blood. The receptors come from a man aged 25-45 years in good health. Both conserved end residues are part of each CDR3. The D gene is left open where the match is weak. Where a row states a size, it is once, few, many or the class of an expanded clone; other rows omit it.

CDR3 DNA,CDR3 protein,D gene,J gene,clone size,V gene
TGTGCCAGCAGCCCACAGGGCAAGATCACTGAAGCTTTCTTT,CASSPQGKITEAFF,-,TRBJ1-1,-,TRBV5-6
TGTGCCAGCAGTTTAAGCAGGGCTGGAAACACCATATATTTT,CASSLSRAGNTIYF,-,TRBJ1-3,-,TRBV27
TGTGCCAGCAGTTTGGGGGGGAGGAACGAGCAGTACTTC,CASSLGGRNEQYF,TRBD2,TRBJ2-7,-,TRBV27
TGTGCCACCAGCAGAGATCCGGCGGGAACTGAAGCTTTCTTT,CATSRDPAGTEAFF,-,TRBJ1-1,-,TRBV15
TGTGCCAGTAGTTCCCGGACACTTAGCACAGATACGCAGTATTTT,CASSSRTLSTDTQYF,-,TRBJ2-3,-,TRBV19
TGTGCCAGCAGGGGGGGTACCTATGGCTACACCTTC,CASRGGTYGYTF,-,TRBJ1-2,once,TRBV6-5
TGTGCCAGCAGCGGGTTTGGCAGGGCTGGAAACACCATATATTTT,CASSGFGRAGNTIYF,-,TRBJ1-3,once,TRBV7-9
TGTGCCAGCAGCTTGGACACAGGAGCCAAAAACATTCAGTACTTC,CASSLDTGAKNIQYF,-,TRBJ2-4,-,TRBV5-6
TGTGCCTCCTCAGCGAACACTGAAGCTTTCTTT,CASSANTEAFF,-,TRBJ1-1,-,TRBV6-6
TGTGCCAGCAGCGCGTCGGGGGGGACCGGGGAGCTGTTTTTT,CASSASGGTGELFF,TRBD2,TRBJ2-2,-,TRBV27
TGTGCCAGCAGCTTAGTGGGGGGCGAAGCCTACGAGCAGTACTTC,CASSLVGGEAYEQYF,-,TRBJ2-7,few,TRBV7-2
TGTGCCAGCAGGCGTGACAGGGTTATAGATCCGACGAGGTCACCCCTCCACTTT,CASRRDRVIDPTRSPLHF,TRBD1,TRBJ1-6,-,TRBV28
TGTGCCAGCAGTTCGATTCCGGGTCAGCCCCAGCATTTT,CASSSIPGQPQHF,-,TRBJ1-5,-,TRBV9
TGCGCCAGCAGCTACGACTCTAACACCGGGGAGCTGTTTTTT,CASSYDSNTGELFF,-,TRBJ2-2,once,TRBV5-1
TGTGCCAGCAGTTACAGGACAGGGGCAAACACTGAAGCTTTCTTT,CASSYRTGANTEAFF,TRBD1,TRBJ1-1,-,TRBV6-6
TGTGCCAGCAGGCCGAAAGGGTACCCCGAATGGAGCACAGATACGCAGTATTTT,CASRPKGYPEWSTDTQYF,-,TRBJ2-3,-,TRBV27